The source of this T cell receptor (beta chain) is a study of cytomegalovirus exposure and HLA in healthy donors. Trimming removed 3 bases from V and 6 bases from J, with 8 bases in between. The CDR3 sequence is 12 residues long. The germline gives CDR1 SGHRS, CDR2 YFSETQ. The PCR had 60 Vbeta and 13 Jbeta primers. Method: immunoSEQ multiplex PCR; TCRdb's copy keeps in-frame clones and lacks some. The repertoire consists of about 200,000 clones, with 75% to 85% occurring once and the leading ten covering 13% to 15%. The sample comprised PBMCs. The receptor comes from a woman in her 30s in good health and CMV-seropositive. This chain joins TRBV5-1 and TRBJ2-3, with D unresolved. Here the CDR3 reads CASSSFIDTQYF. CDR3 DNA: TGCGCCAGCAGCTCATTCATTGATACGCAGTATTTT.